Each of the 11 T cell receptor beta chains below was sequenced from the same sample in a study of CD8+ T cells in alopecia areata. It was cDNA, reverse transcribed from extracted RNA, that served as the sequencing template. Measured with immunoSEQ multiplex PCR; TCRdb has only the in-frame clones, and not every one. The sample has 200,000 or so clones, 57% seen once; the top ten hold under 0.5%. The specimen was CD4+ T cells sorted from blood, collected at week 0. Receptors originate from a human donor with alopecia areata.

The rearrangement uses TRBV10-3 and TRBJ2-7; maybe TRBD1 (6 bases). V dropped 4 bases and J dropped 2 bases, with 9 bases sitting between them. Germline V gene data show CDR1 as ENHRY and CDR2 as SYGVKD. CDR3 size: 13 residues. Here the CDR3 reads CAISGGQPYEQYF. In DNA form, the CDR3 reads TGTGCCATCAGTGGGGGGCAGCCCTACGAGCAGTACTTC.

This clone has more than one count but fewer than ten. The CDR3 loop reads CASSPAYTDTQYF. For the CDR3, the DNA is TGCGCCAGCAGCCCCGCCTACACAGATACGCAGTATTTT. The chain employs TRBV5-1 and TRBJ2-3, with unresolved D. In germline, CDR1 is SGHRS, CDR2 YFSETQ. V was trimmed by 4 bases and J by 2 bases, leaving 8 bases between them. The CDR3 extends over 13 amino acids.

This clone has just one count. This chain joins TRBV2 and TRBJ2-6; D unresolved. CDR3 length: 14 residues. CDR1 and CDR2 (germline): SNHLY, FYNNEI. Trimming took off 10 bases at V and 2 bases at J, with 12 bases between the two ends. The CDR3 DNA reads TGTGCCACCCCGACGAGCCCTGGGGCCAACGTCCTGACTTTC. It codes for CATPTSPGANVLTF. The entire variable domain, with the rest obtained from reference TRBV2 and TRBJ2-6, is as follows: EPEVTQTPSHQVTQMGQEVILRCVPISNHLYFYWYRQILGQKVEFLVSFYNNEISEKSEIFDDQFSVERPDGSNFTLKIRSTKLEDSAMYFCATPTSPGANVLTFGAGSRLTVL.

To note about this clone: The same CDR3 also results from other DNA sequences found in this sample. This CDR3 is CAWSGLMNTEAFF. The CDR3 coding sequence is TGTGCCTGGAGTGGGCTGATGAACACTGAAGCTTTCTTT. V gene TRBV30 combines with J gene TRBJ1-1; D is undetermined. The ends were cut back, 1 base at V and 0 bases at J, with 6 bases in the middle. This CDR3 spans 13 amino acids. Germline assignment: CDR1 GTSNPN and CDR2 SVGIG (reference sequence). Based on the CDR3 plus reference TRBV30 and TRBJ1-1, the full variable domain is SQTIHQWPATLVQPVGSPLSLECTVEGTSNPNLYWYRQAAGRGLQLLFYSVGIGQISSEVPQNLSASRPQDRQFILSSKKLLLSDSGFYLCAWSGLMNTEAFFGQGTRLTVV.

This clone was detected only a few times. The chain carries TRBV7-9 and TRBJ1-2; TRBD1 agrees at 7 bases. The CDR3 is 13 amino acids. Losses at the gene ends were 5 bases for V and 8 bases for J; bases not matched to a gene: 8. Germline assignment: CDR1 SEHNR and CDR2 FQNEAQ (reference sequence). The CDR3 spells CASSLSTGDGYTF. The CDR3 nucleotides are TGTGCCAGCAGCCTATCAACAGGGGACGGCTACACCTTC.

The chain recombines TRBV29-1 with TRBJ2-1, with a weak D call TRBD2 (6 bases). The germline V gene encodes CDR1 SQVTM and CDR2 ANQGSEA. This CDR3 region has 14 residues. V was trimmed by 2 bases and J by 7 bases, leaving 15 bases between them. CDR3 sequence: CSVEWAAGGNEQFF. The CDR3, as DNA: TGCAGCGTTGAATGGGCTGCTGGGGGGAATGAGCAGTTCTTC.

The genes are TRBV9 and TRBJ1-2; TRBD1 aligns across 10 bases. The germline CDR1 and CDR2 sequences are SGDLS and YYNGEE. The CDR3 totals 14 residues. V shed 2 bases, J shed 8 bases, and the junction held 6 bases outside the gene matches. The CDR3 loop reads CASSVDRGIGGYTF. As DNA, the CDR3 is TGTGCCAGCAGCGTGGACAGGGGGATTGGAGGCTACACCTTC.

The chain links TRBV11-1 to TRBJ2-6; D unresolved. The CDR3 is 16 residues long. The germline CDR1 and CDR2 sequences are SGHAT and FQDESV (reference sequence). V lost 5 bases, J lost 3 bases, and 14 bases lay in between. The CDR3, as DNA: TGTGCCAGCAGCCCCAAGATAGGGAATGGGGCCAACGTCCTGACTTTC. Its protein is CASSPKIGNGANVLTF.

This chain links TRBV4-2 with TRBJ2-7; 14 nucleotides agree with TRBD2. Germline V CDR1 and CDR2: LGHNA, YNFKEQ. CDR3 length: 15 residues. The J segment lost 2 bases and the V segment lost 3 bases, leaving 0 bases of the junction unmatched. The CDR3 DNA is TGTGCCAGCAGCCAGGGACTAGCGGGAGCCTACGAGCAGTACTTC. Translated: CASSQGLAGAYEQYF.

This clone appeared once. The chain couples TRBV7-2 to TRBJ2-7; 7 nucleotides line up with TRBD2. TRBJ2-5 explains the end of the DNA better; the J call may be wrong. CDR1 is SGHTA, CDR2 FQGNSA, per germline. CDR3 length: 14 amino acids. CDR3 sequence (DNA): TGTGCCAGCAGCTTGTGGGGGGGTACAGAGACCCAGTACTTC. This translates into CASSLWGGTETQYF.

V gene TRBV4-1 combines with J gene TRBJ1-2; D is unclear. The CDR3 is 12 amino acids. CDR1 is MGHRA and CDR2 is YSYEKL in the germline V gene. V lost 0 bases, J lost 7 bases, and 6 bases lay in between. The CDR3, as DNA: TGCGCCAGCAGCCAAGAGGGAGTTGGCTACACCTTC. It translates to CASSQEGVGYTF.